This TCR beta chain was retrieved from a study of graft-versus-host responses after intestinal transplantation. Across the study: The whole recipient group had anti-thymocyte globulin induction followed by tacrolimus and steroids for around three years. Study findings and constraints: In recipient marrow, GvH clones were found, and some appeared first in ileum or blood. Early after transplant, HvG declines were associated with peak levels of circulating GvH clones.

Assay: immunoSEQ multiplex PCR; the TCRdb copy retains only in-frame clones and omits some. The sample has 62,000 or so clones; about 90% are singletons. Notes on this clone: The antigen is not known.

The J segment lost 6 bases and the V segment lost 4 bases, leaving 7 bases of the junction unmatched. Per germline, CDR1 MGHDK and CDR2 SYGVNS. This CDR3 is 14 amino acids long. The chain recombines TRBV25-1 with TRBJ2-7, with TRBD1 matching 9 bases. The starting material was PBMCs, obtained 26 days after transplant. The sequence was collected from a human patient who received an intestinal transplant, so some T cells may come from the graft donor. CDR3 region: CASSVTGGVGEQYF. CDR3 nucleotides: TGTGCCAGCAGTGTAACAGGGGGCGTTGGCGAGCAGTACTTC.